These T cell receptor beta chains were read from a single sample in a study of cytomegalovirus exposure and HLA in healthy donors. Using immunoSEQ multiplex PCR, the repertoire was profiled, and TCRdb retains in-frame clones only, with some absent. The table has roughly 200,000 clones, approximately 79% seen once. The sequenced sample was PBMCs. The receptors stem from a woman aged 40 to 49 in good health and CMV-seronegative. CDR3s include the opening cysteine and the closing phenylalanine or tryptophan. A D gene is named only where the DNA matches it firmly. Some rows have no size entry. The others give once, few or many, or a class for an expanded clone.

abundance	d_gene	v_gene	j_gene	CDR3nt	CDR3aa
NA	NA	TRBV28	TRBJ2-2	TGTGCCAGCAGTTTACCGGGATCGACCGGGGAGCTGTTTTTT	CASSLPGSTGELFF
NA	NA	TRBV4-3	TRBJ2-7	TGCGCCAGCAGCCAATCTCAAGGACTGGGTGGACAGCAGTACTTC	CASSQSQGLGGQQYF
NA	TRBD2	TRBV2	TRBJ2-1	TGTGCCAGCAGTGAATGGACTAGCGGGAGGCTAAATGAGCAGTTCTTC	CASSEWTSGRLNEQFF
NA	NA	TRBV4-3	TRBJ1-1	TGCGCCAGCAGCCAATCGGACAGAATACCTGAAGCTTTCTTT	CASSQSDRIPEAFF
NA	NA	TRBV28	TRBJ2-7	TGTGCCAGCAGCGTGCCGGGTCCTCCCCATTACGAGCAGTACTTC	CASSVPGPPHYEQYF
NA	NA	TRBV30	TRBJ1-2	TGTGCCTGGAGTGAGTACGGGGTCGGCTACACCTTC	CAWSEYGVGYTF
NA	NA	TRBV2	TRBJ2-7	TGTGCCAGCCAATTCTCCTACGAGCAGTACTTC	CASQFSYEQYF
NA	TRBD1	TRBV6-5	TRBJ1-1	TGTGCCAGCAGCCCCCCCACGACAGGGGGGATAGCTTTCTTT	CASSPPTTGGIAFF
NA	TRBD1	TRBV15	TRBJ2-1	TGTGCCACCAGCAGAGATTCGGGGACAGAATACAATGAGCAGTTCTTC	CATSRDSGTEYNEQFF
NA	TRBD1	TRBV6-1	TRBJ2-7	TGTGCCAGCAGAACAGGGGCCTACGAGCAGTACTTC	CASRTGAYEQYF
NA	NA	TRBV5-1	TRBJ1-2	TGCGCCAGCAGCTTGGGGAGCGGCTACACCTTC	CASSLGSGYTF
NA	TRBD2	TRBV7-9	TRBJ2-2	TGTGCCAGCAGCTTAGCGGGACTAGCGGGGAACACCGGGGAGCTGTTTTTT	CASSLAGLAGNTGELFF
NA	NA	TRBV7-9	TRBJ2-1	TGTGCCAGCAGCTACACTAGCTCCTACAATGAGCAGTTCTTC	CASSYTSSYNEQFF
few	NA	TRBV6-5	TRBJ1-1	TGTGCCAGCAGTTACCAGAAGAACACTGAAGCTTTCTTT	CASSYQKNTEAFF
NA	TRBD1	TRBV7-6	TRBJ2-1	TGTGCCAGCAGCTTTAACAGGGGGGATGAGCAGTTCTTC	CASSFNRGDEQFF
few	TRBD2	TRBV28	TRBJ2-1	TGTGCCAGCATGAGCGGGAGTTCGGGGAATGAGCAGTTCTTC	CASMSGSSGNEQFF
NA	TRBD1	TRBV5-1	TRBJ1-1	TGCGCCAGCAGCCGGAGGACAGGGAAAAATGAAGCTTTCTTT	CASSRRTGKNEAFF
NA	TRBD1	TRBV28	TRBJ1-4	TGTGCCAGCCAATCGACAGGGGCTAATGAAAAACTGTTTTTT	CASQSTGANEKLFF
once	NA	TRBV6-1	TRBJ2-1	TGTGCCAGCAGTGTCCAGGGGTATGAGCAGTTCTTC	CASSVQGYEQFF
NA	NA	TRBV6-1	TRBJ1-2	TGTGCCAGCAGTGAAGTGATGGGGCTGAGTTTCTATGGCTACACCTTC	CASSEVMGLSFYGYTF
NA	TRBD1	TRBV7-6	TRBJ1-2	TGTGCCAGCAGCTTCGAACAGGGGAACTATGGCTACACCTTC	CASSFEQGNYGYTF
NA	TRBD2	TRBV11-2	TRBJ2-7	TGTGCCAGCGTTCTTTCGAGCGGGGGGACCTACGAGCAGTACTTC	CASVLSSGGTYEQYF
NA	NA	TRBV29-1	TRBJ1-2	TGCAGCGTTGAAGAACTAGCCCTGGGCTATGGCTACACCTTC	CSVEELALGYGYTF
NA	NA	TRBV6-1	TRBJ2-7	TGTGCCAGCAGTGCCTACCACGAGCAGTACTTC	CASSAYHEQYF
few	TRBD1	TRBV6-4	TRBJ2-1	TGTGCCAGCAGTGAAGACAGGGGATTTGGTGAGCAGTTCTTC	CASSEDRGFGEQFF
NA	NA	TRBV4-1	TRBJ1-6	TGCGCCAGCAGCCAAGATACCACAGGGAGCTCCTATAATTCACCCCTCCACTTT	CASSQDTTGSSYNSPLHF